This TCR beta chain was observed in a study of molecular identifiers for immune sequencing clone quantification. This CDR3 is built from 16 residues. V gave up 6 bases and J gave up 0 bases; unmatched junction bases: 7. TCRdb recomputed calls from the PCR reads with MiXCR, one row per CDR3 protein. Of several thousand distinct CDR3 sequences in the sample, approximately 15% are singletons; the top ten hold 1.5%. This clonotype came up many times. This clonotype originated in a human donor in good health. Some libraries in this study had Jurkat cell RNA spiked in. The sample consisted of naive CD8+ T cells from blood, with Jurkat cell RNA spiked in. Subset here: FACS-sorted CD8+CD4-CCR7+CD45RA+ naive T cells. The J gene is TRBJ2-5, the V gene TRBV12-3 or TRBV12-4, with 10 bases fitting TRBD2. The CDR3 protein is CASSYSGTSDQETQYF. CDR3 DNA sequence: TGTGCCAGCAGCTATTCCGGGACTAGCGACCAAGAGACCCAGTACTTC.